This TCR beta chain was captured by sequencing in a study of blood T cells in healthy people across ages (dated by TCRdb to between 2015 and 2016). For context, the study as a whole: In model experiments, roughly one uniquely barcoded TCR beta cDNA molecule per two T cells was captured by template switching. The study measured age-related changes in TCR beta repertoire diversity using deep sequencing normalized with unique cDNA molecular identifiers. Four age groups were formed from the donors: young (average approximately 15 years), middle-aged (approximately 40), aged (more than 55) and long-lived (approximately 80). To avoid experimental bias, donors of different ages were randomly spread across the sequencing lanes. The study analyzed two additional independent replicas of 1 million unique cDNA reads from the same blood draw for two donors, one aged 18 to 29 and one aged 80 or older. The paper as a whole reports these results and caveats: Bulk unsorted PBMC profiling prevented conclusive comparison of naive and antigen-experienced compartments. Estimates of total diversity based on one million sequenced T cells were regarded as lower bounds and as underestimates. Because the CMV infection status of the donors was unknown, age-related changes in expanded clonotypes may potentially have been confounded. Compared with the aged group, the long-lived group had more naive CD4+ T cells, fewer expanded clones and increased TCR diversity, suggesting age selection. The percentage of naive T cells measured by flow cytometry correlated strongly with observed TCR beta diversity. Observed TCR beta diversity per million T cells fell roughly linearly with age, and a significant reduction was already apparent by age roughly 40.

Remarks on this clonotype: Its antigen remains undetermined. Base qualities were left out, and no much larger clone turns up one base away.

The CDR3 spans 14 residues, from the cysteine through the phenylalanine. The entry retains the CDR3 DNA only, 42 bases that are in frame from base 1. At the junction V is shortened by 7 bases and J by 0 bases; bases outside the gene matches: 7. For CDR1 and CDR2, the germline V gene lists SQVTM and ANQGSEA. The library was generated by 5' RACE. Sequencing relied on an Illumina HiSeq 2500. A second PCR of about 7 to 12 cycles was run with a J-beta primer mix and a sample-barcoded 5' primer. A unique molecular identifier was introduced onto each TCR beta cDNA molecule by a template-switch 5' adaptor carrying 12 random nucleotides. Each sample yielded at least 2.5 million CDR3-containing paired-end reads. All of the RNA was converted into first-strand cDNA using the Mint cDNA synthesis kit, with a TRBC-specific oligonucleotide serving as the primer. All cDNA was treated with uracil-DNA glycosylase and then went through a first 18-cycle PCR with the universal primers M1SS and BC2_uni_R. The original pipeline was this. For normalization, 1 million high-quality reads, each with a distinct molecular identifier, were randomly selected from each sample. Instead of being binned into consensus sequences, reads with shared molecular identifiers were discarded. CDR3 identification, clonotype clustering and error correction used MiTCR with a Q25 quality threshold and the strictest error-elimination algorithm. Lower-bound total TCR beta diversity was estimated with a nonparametric unseen species model using Euler transformation. In TCRdb, the public reads were trimmed at Q25 with fastp and aligned with MiXCR, with productive beta chains retained. Duplicate CDR3 protein sequences are folded into a single record with the most common DNA and genes. Here the V and J calls rest on TCRdb's processing, not on the authors' analysis. This sample has roughly 800,000 distinct CDR3 sequences in its table, and roughly 53% of those were observed once. Clones ranked in the top ten supply 41% of the sample.

Systemically healthy Caucasian individuals from Russia, roughly 40 in total and aged about 6 to 95 years, were included as donors. Around 9.8 milliliters of peripheral blood were collected from each donor into EDTA-treated Vacutainer tubes. Ficoll-Paque density-gradient centrifugation was used to isolate PBMCs, with at least 6.5 million per sample. Total RNA was extracted from PBMCs with Trizol reagent, with at least 5.5 micrograms obtained per sample. Naive CD45RAhigh/CD27high T cell percentages were measured by flow cytometry on a PBMC aliquot from every donor. This receptor was obtained from a man older than 75 in good health. The material sequenced was blood. This chain joins TRBV29-1 to TRBJ1-1; TRBD1 matches 8 bases in the middle. The CDR3 region: CSAGGDRLNTEAFF. At the DNA level, the sequence is TGCAGCGCGGGAGGGGACAGGCTGAACACTGAAGCTTTCTTT.